This T cell receptor beta chain was identified in a study of shared clonotypes between healthy human individuals. The CDR3 length is 15 residues. The V gene's germline CDR1 is SNHLY and CDR2 FYNNEI. V dropped 5 bases and J dropped 5; count of bases not matched to a gene: 9. TCRdb keeps only in-frame clones here, not all; method: immunoSEQ multiplex PCR. The data contain a few hundred thousand clones, around 67% of them seen just once; the ten biggest clones take up less than 11%. This sequence originates from a man younger than 40 in good health. The chain has TRBV2 and TRBJ2-5; 9 bases are shared with TRBD2. The material sequenced was memory CD4+ T cells sorted from blood. This sample's subset: CD45RA-negative fraction. The CDR3 loop is CASSLLAGFQETQYF. Here the CDR3 DNA reads TGTGCCAGCAGTCTTCTAGCGGGGTTTCAGGAGACCCAGTACTTC.